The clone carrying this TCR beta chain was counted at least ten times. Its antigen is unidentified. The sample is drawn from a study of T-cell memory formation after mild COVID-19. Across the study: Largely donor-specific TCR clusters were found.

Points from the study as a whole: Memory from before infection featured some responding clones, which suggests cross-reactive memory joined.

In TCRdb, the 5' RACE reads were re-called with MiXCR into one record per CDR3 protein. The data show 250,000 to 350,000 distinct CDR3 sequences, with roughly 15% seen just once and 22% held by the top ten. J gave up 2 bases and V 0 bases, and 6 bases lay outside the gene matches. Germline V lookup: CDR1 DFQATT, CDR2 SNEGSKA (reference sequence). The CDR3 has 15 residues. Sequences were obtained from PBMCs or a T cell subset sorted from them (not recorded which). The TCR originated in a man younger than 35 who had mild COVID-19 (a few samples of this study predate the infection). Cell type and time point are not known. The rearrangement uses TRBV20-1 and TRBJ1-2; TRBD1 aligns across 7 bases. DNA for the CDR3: TGCAGTGCTAGAGATTCGGCACAGGGGAACTATGGCTACACCTTC. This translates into CSARDSAQGNYGYTF.